This T cell receptor (beta chain) stems from a study of OX40 agonist ivuxolimab in advanced cancers. Overall study: Every 2 weeks, patients received ivuxolimab intravenously, dosed at 0.01 to 10 mg/kg.

Per the germline V gene, CDR1 is LNHDA and CDR2 is SQIVND (reference sequence). The ends were cut back, 2 bases at V and 7 bases at J, with 12 bases in the middle. This CDR3 has 14 residues. Method: immunoSEQ multiplex PCR; TCRdb's copy keeps in-frame clones and lacks some. Among 75,000 to 80,000 clones listed, roughly 84% were seen once. Details on this clone: What it binds is unknown.

General study findings and limits: Clonal expansion in partial responders at 0.1-3.0 mg/kg ranked among the lowest. Normalized T-cell clonal expansion was also low in a subset of nonresponders.

The receptor was derived from an adult with an advanced solid tumor such as melanoma, head and neck, liver or kidney cancer. The starting material was CD4+ or CD8+ T cells sorted from blood, obtained in a trial of the OX40 agonist ivuxolimab. The V and J genes are TRBV19 and TRBJ2-4; perhaps D is TRBD1 or TRBD2 (6 bases each). The CDR3 coding sequence is TGTGCCAGTAGTATATGGGGGGCTGGGAACATTCAGTACTTC. This encodes CASSIWGAGNIQYF.